This TCR beta chain originates from a study of T cell changes during pregnancy in multiple sclerosis. Trimming left V 4 bases short and J 4 bases short, with 13 bases between. The CDR3 loop spans 14 amino acids. CDR1 and CDR2 (germline): MNHNS, SASEGT. Clones were sequenced by immunoSEQ multiplex PCR, and TCRdb holds only the in-frame ones, with some missing. The sample includes around 77,000 clones, roughly nine tenths seen only once; the top ten take under 0.9%. This sequence joins TRBV6-1 and TRBJ2-5, with D unresolved. Sequencing used peripheral blood, obtained in the third trimester of pregnancy. This receptor was taken from a female donor in good health, enrolled as a control in a pregnancy study. The CDR3 is CASSGTLERETQYF. In DNA, the CDR3 is TGTGCCAGCAGTGGAACCTTAGAGAGAGAGACCCAGTACTTC.